The present TCR beta chain was sequenced within a study of CD8 T cells in ankylosing spondylitis. General study findings and limits: Seemingly distinctive of ankylosing spondylitis blood was a TCR beta motif formed by eight highly homologous variants. Disease-linked clones proved CD8+ and comparatively uncommon in peripheral blood. Reportedly, disease-linked clones are significantly enriched in ankylosing spondylitis patients' matched synovial fluid.

This clonotype was found many times. The antigen remains unidentified. Quantitative 5'-RACE was performed with molecular barcodes, and it yielded the TCR beta libraries. Using its own MiXCR run on the 5' RACE reads, TCRdb lists one record per CDR3 protein. This sample has a few hundred thousand distinct CDR3 sequences, with more than 9% found just once. The sequenced material came from blood, either unsorted or a sorted T cell fraction (not recorded which). The origin of this receptor is a female donor with ankylosing spondylitis or in good health (not recorded which).

CDR3 bases: TGCGCCAGCAGCTTGTACGCTAGGCATCTCCAAGAGACCCAGTACTTC. This translates into CASSLYARHLQETQYF. The V and J genes are TRBV5-1 and TRBJ2-5; unclear D gene. V was pared by 1 base and J by 1 base, with 14 bases between. CDR1 and CDR2 (germline): SGHRS, YFSETQ. This CDR3 region has 16 residues.